These 12 T cell receptor beta chains were sequenced from one sample in a study of blood T cell repertoires in COVID-19. Assay: immunoSEQ multiplex PCR; the TCRdb copy retains only in-frame clones and omits some. The sample lists about 160,000 clones, over 60% occurring once. Sequenced material: peripheral blood. Receptor source: a man aged 55 to 70 with acute or convalescent COVID-19.

The V call is TRBV6-5, the J call TRBJ1-2; 10 positions agree with TRBD1. Per the germline V gene, CDR1 is MNHEY and CDR2 is SVGAGI. Germline trimming cut 6 bases from V and 2 bases from J; bases unmatched to any gene: 6. This CDR3 contains 15 residues. CDR3 amino acids: CASRSGQGGNYGYTF. In nucleotides, the CDR3 is TGTGCCAGCAGATCCGGACAGGGGGGAAACTATGGCTACACCTTC.

This chain links TRBV6-5 with TRBJ2-7, with D possibly TRBD1 on 6 matching bases. CDR1 and CDR2 (germline): MNHEY, SVGAGI. Trimming took off 8 bases at V and 7 bases at J, with 15 bases between the two ends. This CDR3 is 12 amino acids long. The CDR3 region is CASSMGAYEQYF. The DNA of the CDR3 is TGTGCCAGCTCAATGGGGGCTTATGAGCAGTACTTC.

The V call is TRBV19, the J call TRBJ2-7; tentative D call: TRBD1 (6 bases). Germline CDR1 and CDR2: LNHDA and SQIVND (reference sequence). CDR3 length: 13 residues. Trimming cost V 6 bases and J 3 bases, with 12 bases left between them. CDR3 DNA sequence: TGTGCCAGTAGCCCGACAGGAGTCTACGAGCAGTACTTC. Translation gives CASSPTGVYEQYF.

The chain uses TRBV5-1 and TRBJ2-5; D is perhaps TRBD2 (5 bases). Trimming removed 3 bases at V and 5 bases at J, with 11 bases between. The CDR3 spans 13 residues. The V gene's germline CDR1 is SGHRS and CDR2 YFSETQ. The DNA for the CDR3 is TGCGCCAGCAGCTCTAGCTGGCAGGAGACCCAGTACTTC. Residues: CASSSSWQETQYF.

The V and J genes are TRBV4-3 and TRBJ2-3; D is perhaps TRBD1 (5 bases). This CDR3 is built from 17 residues. Trimming took 0 bases from V and 1 from J, leaving 14 bases between them. Per germline, CDR1 LGHNA and CDR2 YSLEER. The CDR3 region has the DNA TGCGCCAGCAGCCAAGAACAGGTCCAAATAGGCACAGATACGCAGTATTTT. Protein product: CASSQEQVQIGTDTQYF.

CDR3 in amino acids: CASSLGLGGQGWAGANVLTF. For the CDR3, the DNA is TGTGCCAGCAGCTTAGGACTTGGGGGACAGGGATGGGCTGGGGCCAACGTCCTGACTTTC. This chain connects TRBV11-3 to TRBJ2-6; TRBD1 aligns across 9 bases. This CDR3 comprises 20 residues. Germline CDR1 SGHNT, CDR2 YENEEA. Trimming at V came to 1 base and at J to 2 bases, leaving 12 bases not matched to a gene.

The rearrangement joins TRBV29-1 to TRBJ1-1; unclear D gene. CDR1 is SQVTM and CDR2 is ANQGSEA in the germline V gene. The CDR3 sequence is 14 residues long. V lost 6 bases and J 1 base, leaving 15 bases between the germline ends. The CDR3 DNA sequence: TGCAGCGTGACTCGGGTCTCGGCGAACACTGAAGCTTTCTTT. Its translation: CSVTRVSANTEAFF.

The chain recombines TRBV10-3 with TRBJ1-2, with 7 bases fitting TRBD1. This CDR3 region has 13 residues. V dropped 4 bases and J dropped 9; count of bases not matched to a gene: 8. CDR1 is ENHRY, CDR2 SYGVKD, per germline. CDR3 amino acids: CAISGTGERSYTF. DNA of the CDR3: TGTGCCATCAGTGGCACAGGGGAGAGGAGCTACACCTTC.

The chain couples TRBV11-3 to TRBJ1-1; no clear D. Germline V gives CDR1 SGHNT, CDR2 YENEEA. The CDR3 has 15 residues. Between the trimmed V and J ends, which lost 5 bases and 1 base, there was a span of 14 bases. The CDR3 region is CASSPGGHPNTEAFF. In DNA, the CDR3 is TGTGCCAGCAGCCCCGGAGGTCACCCGAACACTGAAGCTTTCTTT.

V gene TRBV7-9 combines with J gene TRBJ1-3, with D tentatively TRBD1 (6 bases). The CDR3 runs 16 residues. V shed 5 bases and J shed 0 bases, with 14 bases lying between them. In germline, CDR1 is SEHNR, CDR2 FQNEAQ (reference sequence). The CDR3 is CASSEAIQGSGNTIYF. CDR3 nucleotide sequence: TGTGCCAGCAGCGAAGCGATACAGGGCTCTGGAAACACCATATATTTT.

The chain couples TRBV5-6 to TRBJ2-3, with D tentatively TRBD2 (5 bases). CDR3 length: 13 amino acids. The V end was cut by 2 bases, the J end by 2 bases, with 6 bases between. CDR1 SGHDT and CDR2 YYEEEE come from the germline V gene. The chain's CDR3 is CASSFRDTDTQYF. The DNA for the CDR3 is TGTGCCAGCAGCTTCCGGGACACAGATACGCAGTATTTT.

The CDR3 protein is CASSERGGDYGYTF. CDR3 sequence (DNA): TGTGCCAGCAGTGAAAGGGGAGGAGACTATGGCTACACCTTC. V and J are TRBV2 and TRBJ1-2, with D possibly being TRBD1 (5 bases). The CDR3 is 14 amino acids. V was shortened by 2 bases and J by 3 bases, with 10 bases between the two germline ends. Germline V lookup: CDR1 SNHLY, CDR2 FYNNEI.